Listed here are 17 T cell receptor beta chains from one sample, sequenced in a study of kidney transplant recipient with SARS-CoV-2 infection. TCRdb passed the reads through MiXCR, listing each CDR3 protein once. The sample has 200,000 to 300,000 distinct CDR3 sequences, around 30% seen once. The source was a blood sample, collected at baseline and on day 111 from a kidney transplant recipient. Receptors were obtained from a male patient in his 30s who had COVID-19 and was a kidney transplant recipient. The graft donor may have given rise to some T cells.

Ten or more counts support this clonotype. The rearrangement links TRBV6-8 to TRBJ1-2; D uncertain. The CDR3 length is 17 residues. V was trimmed by 4 bases and J by 4 bases, leaving 22 bases between them. CDR1 and CDR2 from the germline V gene are MNHGY and SAAAGT. CDR3 sequence (DNA): TGTGCCAGCAGTTTTGAGAGACGCTCTAGAAAGACCTATGGCTACACCTTC. It encodes CASSFERRSRKTYGYTF.

In its sample, this clonotype was seen many times. The rearrangement joins TRBV5-5 to TRBJ1-5, with D perhaps TRBD1 (6 bases). CDR3 length: 17 residues. Between the trimmed V and J ends, which lost 0 bases and 1 base, there was a span of 14 bases. The V gene's germline CDR1 is SGHKS and CDR2 YYEKEE (reference sequence). In nucleotides, the CDR3 is TGTGCCAGCAGCTTGGGGGGGGGCAAACCGAGCAATCAGCCCCAGCATTTT. It translates to CASSLGGGKPSNQPQHF.

This clonotype was recorded many times. The J gene is TRBJ1-2, the V gene TRBV11-2; D call uncertain. This CDR3 is built from 17 residues. Germline lookup yields CDR1 SGHAT and CDR2 FQNNGV. Deletions cut 3 bases from V and 4 bases from J, with 21 bases between. The CDR3 bases are TGTGCCAGCAGCTTCTGTAAAACAAGCAGAAAGACCTATGGCTACACCTTC. Residues: CASSFCKTSRKTYGYTF.

This clonotype showed up many times. V and J are TRBV30 and TRBJ2-7, with TRBD2 identical over 8 bases. In germline, CDR1 is GTSNPN, CDR2 SVGIG (reference sequence). The CDR3 length is 18 residues. Losses at the gene ends were 0 bases for V and 4 bases for J; bases not matched to a gene: 17. CDR3 nucleotides: TGTGCCTGGAGTGTACCACCTGGCCGGGGCGGGAGGTCGTACGAGCAGTACTTC. Residues: CAWSVPPGRGGRSYEQYF.

There are a few counts of this clonotype. V gene TRBV19 combines with J gene TRBJ2-3, with D uncertain. This CDR3 is built from 14 residues. V was pared by 5 bases and J by 8 bases, with 17 bases between. CDR1 is LNHDA, CDR2 SQIVND, per germline (reference sequence). The CDR3 loop is CASSPGSAPGTQYF. In DNA, the CDR3 is TGTGCCAGTAGTCCCGGGTCTGCCCCAGGTACGCAGTATTTT.

This clonotype has a count of ten or more. The V call is TRBV7-6, the J call TRBJ2-7; 9 bases align to TRBD1. Germline V gives CDR1 SGHVS, CDR2 FNYEAQ. V lost 7 bases to trimming and J lost 3 bases; unmatched junction nucleotides: 10. The CDR3 spans 15 residues. CDR3 loop: CASIQGDRVYYEQYF. CDR3 sequence (DNA): TGTGCCAGCATCCAGGGGGACAGGGTTTACTACGAGCAGTACTTC.

Concerning this clonotype: At one end the junction does not follow the germline gene, possibly because of a read error. The chain is built from TRBV29-1 and TRBJ2-5; D gene uncertain. Germline V lookup: CDR1 SQVTM, CDR2 ANQGSEA. The CDR3 totals 13 residues. The CDR3 region has the DNA TGCAGCGCTAATGCGGTCAGCCAAGAGGCCCAGTACTTC. It encodes CSANAVSQEAQYF.

This clonotype was seen many times. V is TRBV7-8 and J is TRBJ2-7, with D tentatively TRBD1 (6 bases). CDR3 length equals 15 residues. V was pared by 0 bases and J by 2 bases, with 11 bases between. From germline, CDR1 is SGHVS and CDR2 FQNEAQ. DNA of the CDR3: TGTGCCAGCAGCTTAGCTCAGGGGAACCCCTACGAGCAGTACTTC. Translation gives CASSLAQGNPYEQYF.

This clonotype has ten or more counts. The chain uses TRBV19 and TRBJ1-3; D may be TRBD1 (5 bases). This CDR3 contains 15 residues. The V gene's germline CDR1 is LNHDA and CDR2 SQIVND (reference sequence). The V end was cut by 3 bases, the J end by 4 bases, with 13 bases between. The CDR3 nucleotides are TGTGCCAGTAGTATGACAGCAGAGTCCGGAAACACCATATATTTT. Protein: CASSMTAESGNTIYF.

As for this clonotype: Its ends do not fully match the called genes, so a read error is possible. This chain connects TRBV12-5 to TRBJ1-2; possible D gene TRBD1, 5 bases. The CDR3 is made up of 17 amino acids. Germline CDR1 LGHNT, CDR2 FRNRAP. This CDR3 is CAGGLLGLQGKTYGHTF. CDR3 coding DNA: TGTGCTGGTGGTTTGCTTGGTTTGCAGGGAAAGACCTATGGCCACACCTTC.

This clonotype was counted ten times or more. V and J are TRBV6-9 and TRBJ1-2; the D is unclear. V gave up 5 bases and J gave up 4 bases, with 23 bases separating them. This CDR3 contains 17 residues. Germline CDR1 is MNHGY and CDR2 is SVAAGI. The CDR3 region has the DNA TGTGCCAGCAGTATTGAATGGCCTTACGGAAAGACCTATGGCTACACCTTC. This encodes CASSIEWPYGKTYGYTF.

This clonotype has just a few counts. The chain joins TRBV7-2 to TRBJ2-1; D is uncertain. The germline gives CDR1 SGHTA, CDR2 FQGNSA. Trimming pared 4 bases from V and 5 bases from J, leaving 9 bases between. The CDR3 extends over 13 amino acids. The CDR3 DNA is TGTGCCAGCAGCTCCGGACCTAACAATGAGCAGTTCTTC. It codes for CASSSGPNNEQFF.

This clonotype has a count of ten or more. V is TRBV2 and J is TRBJ2-7; D not resolved. CDR1 is SNHLY and CDR2 is FYNNEI in the germline V gene. Trimming cost V 7 bases and J 3 bases, with 16 bases left between them. The CDR3 length is 14 residues. The CDR3 here is CASTPNPQLYEQYF. The DNA of the CDR3 is TGTGCCAGCACTCCGAATCCTCAGCTCTACGAGCAGTACTTC. The variable domain in full, completed from reference TRBV2 and TRBJ2-7, reads EPEVTQTPSHQVTQMGQEVILRCVPISNHLYFYWYRQILGQKVEFLVSFYNNEISEKSEIFDDQFSVERPDGSNFTLKIRSTKLEDSAMYFCASTPNPQLYEQYFGPGTRLTVT.

This sequence joins TRBV29-1 and TRBJ2-1; 11 nucleotides match TRBD2. The CDR3 covers 15 residues. Germline CDR1 and CDR2: SQVTM and ANQGSEA. After removal of 6 bases from V and 8 bases from J, the junction contained 12 bases not matched to a gene. CDR3 in DNA: TGCAGCGTGGAGACCTTAGCGGGAGGGATCGATGAGCAGTTCTTC. This gives the protein CSVETLAGGIDEQFF.

The chain uses TRBV27 and TRBJ2-2; D not resolved. Germline CDR1 and CDR2: MNHEY and SMNVEV (reference sequence). V lost 3 bases and J lost 7, with 12 bases in between. The CDR3 is 14 residues long. The CDR3 DNA reads TGTGCCAGCAGTTTGGCGGTACGGGTCGGGGAGCTGTTTTTT. This encodes CASSLAVRVGELFF.

In this sample, this clonotype turned up many times. This chain links TRBV5-6 with TRBJ1-2; D not certain. The CDR3 loop spans 16 amino acids. Per the germline V gene, CDR1 is SGHDT and CDR2 is YYEEEE. Trimming removed 7 bases from V and 4 bases from J, with 23 bases in between. The chain's CDR3 is CASVFYNSRKTYGYTF. DNA for the CDR3: TGTGCCAGCGTTTTTTACAATAGTCGAAAGACCTATGGCTACACCTTC.

This clonotype came up many times. The chain recombines TRBV11-2 with TRBJ2-7; weak D call: TRBD2 (7 bases). Between the trimmed V and J ends, which lost 1 base and 5 bases, there was a span of 18 bases. Germline V gives CDR1 SGHAT, CDR2 FQNNGV. This CDR3 has 16 amino acids. CDR3 sequence: CASSLGGGQGIDEQYV. The CDR3 DNA reads as TGTGCCAGCAGCTTAGGGGGGGGGCAGGGTATTGACGAGCAGTACGTC.